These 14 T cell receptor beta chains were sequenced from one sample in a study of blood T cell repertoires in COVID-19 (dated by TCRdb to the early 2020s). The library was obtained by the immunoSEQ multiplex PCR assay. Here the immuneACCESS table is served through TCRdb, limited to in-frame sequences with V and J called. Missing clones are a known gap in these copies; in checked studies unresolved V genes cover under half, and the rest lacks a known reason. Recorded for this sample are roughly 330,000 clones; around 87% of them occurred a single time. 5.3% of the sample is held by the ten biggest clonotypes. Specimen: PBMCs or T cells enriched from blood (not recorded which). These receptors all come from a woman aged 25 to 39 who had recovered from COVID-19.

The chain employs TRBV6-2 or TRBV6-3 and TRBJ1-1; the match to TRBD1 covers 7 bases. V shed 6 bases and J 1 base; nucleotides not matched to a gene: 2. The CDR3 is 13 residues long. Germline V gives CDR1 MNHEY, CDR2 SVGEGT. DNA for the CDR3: TGTGCCAGCAGCCGGACAGGGAACACTGAAGCTTTCTTT. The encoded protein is CASSRTGNTEAFF.

The chain's CDR3 is CASSRGQTYSGNTIYF. The CDR3 coding sequence is TGTGCCAGTAGTAGAGGACAGACTTACTCTGGAAACACCATATATTTT. The chain couples TRBV19 to TRBJ1-3, with a tentative D call TRBD1 (6 bases). Trimming pared 4 bases from V and 0 bases from J, leaving 13 bases between. The CDR3 covers 16 residues. The V gene's germline CDR1 is LNHDA and CDR2 SQIVND (reference sequence).

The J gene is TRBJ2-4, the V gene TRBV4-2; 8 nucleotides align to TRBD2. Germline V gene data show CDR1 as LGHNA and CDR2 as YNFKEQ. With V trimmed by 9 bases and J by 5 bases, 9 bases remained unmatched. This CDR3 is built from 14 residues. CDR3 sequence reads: CASKESGGQNIQYF. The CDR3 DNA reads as TGTGCCAGTAAGGAGAGCGGGGGCCAAAACATTCAGTACTTC.

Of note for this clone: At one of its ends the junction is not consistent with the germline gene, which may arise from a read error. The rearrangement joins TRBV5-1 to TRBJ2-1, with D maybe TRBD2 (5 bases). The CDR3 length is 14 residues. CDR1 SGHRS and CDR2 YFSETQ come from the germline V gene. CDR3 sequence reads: CASSTGLSYHEQFF. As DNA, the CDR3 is TGCGCCAGCAGCACCGGACTCAGCTACCATGAGCAGTTCTTC.

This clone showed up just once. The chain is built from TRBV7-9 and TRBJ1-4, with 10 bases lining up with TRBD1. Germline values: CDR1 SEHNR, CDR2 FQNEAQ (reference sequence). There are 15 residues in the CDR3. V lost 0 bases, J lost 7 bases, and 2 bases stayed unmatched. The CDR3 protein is CASSLAGTGVEKLFF. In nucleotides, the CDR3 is TGTGCCAGCAGCTTAGCAGGGACAGGGGTTGAAAAACTGTTTTTT. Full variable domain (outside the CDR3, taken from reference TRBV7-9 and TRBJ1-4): DTGVSQNPRHKITKRGQNVTFRCDPISEHNRLYWYRQTLGQGPEFLTYFQNEAQLEKSRLLSDRFSAERPKGSFSTLEIQRTEQGDSAMYLCASSLAGTGVEKLFFGSGTQLSVL.

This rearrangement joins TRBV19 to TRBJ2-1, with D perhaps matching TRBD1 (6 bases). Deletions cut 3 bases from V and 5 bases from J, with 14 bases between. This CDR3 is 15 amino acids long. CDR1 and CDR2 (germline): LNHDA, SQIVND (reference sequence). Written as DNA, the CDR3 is TGTGCCAGTAGTATTGACAGGTCGACACACAATGAGCAGTTCTTC. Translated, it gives CASSIDRSTHNEQFF.

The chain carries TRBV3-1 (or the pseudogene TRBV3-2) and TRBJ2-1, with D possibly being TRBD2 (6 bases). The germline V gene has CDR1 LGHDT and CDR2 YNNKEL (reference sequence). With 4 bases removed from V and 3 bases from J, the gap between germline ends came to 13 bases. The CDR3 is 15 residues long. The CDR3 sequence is CASSRDWMYYNEQFF. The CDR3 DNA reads TGTGCCAGCAGCCGGGACTGGATGTACTACAATGAGCAGTTCTTC.

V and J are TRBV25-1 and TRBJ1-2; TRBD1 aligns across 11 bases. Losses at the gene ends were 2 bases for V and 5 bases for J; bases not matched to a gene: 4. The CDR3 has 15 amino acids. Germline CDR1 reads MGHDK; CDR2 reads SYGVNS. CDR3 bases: TGTGCCAGCAGTGAACGGGACAGGGGGTCTTATGGCTACACCTTC. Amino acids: CASSERDRGSYGYTF.

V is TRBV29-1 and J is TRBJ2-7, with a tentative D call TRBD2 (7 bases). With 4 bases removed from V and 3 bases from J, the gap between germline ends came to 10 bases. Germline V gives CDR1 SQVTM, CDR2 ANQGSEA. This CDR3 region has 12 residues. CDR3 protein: CSVAGGIYEQYF. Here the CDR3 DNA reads TGCAGCGTTGCGGGGGGCATCTACGAGCAGTACTTC.

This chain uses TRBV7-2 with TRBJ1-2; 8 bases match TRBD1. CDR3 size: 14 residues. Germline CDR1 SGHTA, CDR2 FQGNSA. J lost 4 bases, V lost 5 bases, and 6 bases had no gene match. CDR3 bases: TGTGCCAGCAGCCCCGACAGGGGTCCCTATGGCTACACCTTC. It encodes CASSPDRGPYGYTF.

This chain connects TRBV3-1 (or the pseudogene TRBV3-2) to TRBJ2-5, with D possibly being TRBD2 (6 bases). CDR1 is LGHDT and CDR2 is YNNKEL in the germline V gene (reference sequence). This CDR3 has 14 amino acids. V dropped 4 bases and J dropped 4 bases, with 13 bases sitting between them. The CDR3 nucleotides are TGTGCCAGCAGCCGATCCGGGGGAGGAGAGACCCAGTACTTC. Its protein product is CASSRSGGGETQYF.

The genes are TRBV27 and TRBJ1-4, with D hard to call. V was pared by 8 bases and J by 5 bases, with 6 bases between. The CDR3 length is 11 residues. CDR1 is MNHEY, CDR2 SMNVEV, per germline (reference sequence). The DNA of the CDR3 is TGTGCCAGCGCCGGGAATGAAAAACTGTTTTTT. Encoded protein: CASAGNEKLFF.

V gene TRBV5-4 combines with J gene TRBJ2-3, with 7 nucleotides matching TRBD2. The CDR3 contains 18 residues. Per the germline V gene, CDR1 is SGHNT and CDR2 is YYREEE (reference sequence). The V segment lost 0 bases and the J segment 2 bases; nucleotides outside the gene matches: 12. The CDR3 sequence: CASSLGRSGILATDTQYF. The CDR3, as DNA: TGTGCCAGCAGCTTGGGCCGGAGCGGGATCCTAGCCACAGATACGCAGTATTTT. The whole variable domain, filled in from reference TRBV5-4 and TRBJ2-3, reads ETGVTQSPTHLIKTRGQQVTLRCSSQSGHNTVSWYQQALGQGPQFIFQYYREEENGRGNFPPRFSGLQFPNYSSELNVNALELDDSALYLCASSLGRSGILATDTQYFGPGTRLTVL.

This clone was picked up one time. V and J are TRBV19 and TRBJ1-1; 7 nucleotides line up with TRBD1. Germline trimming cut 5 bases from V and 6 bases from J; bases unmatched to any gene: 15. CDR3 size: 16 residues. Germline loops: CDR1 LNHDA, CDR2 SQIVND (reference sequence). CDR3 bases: TGTGCCAGTAGTGGGCTCCGACCGGGACAGCGCCCTGAAGCTTTCTTT. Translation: CASSGLRPGQRPEAFF. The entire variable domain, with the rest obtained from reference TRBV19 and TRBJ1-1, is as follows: DGGITQSPKYLFRKEGQNVTLSCEQNLNHDAMYWYRQDPGQGLRLIYYSQIVNDFQKGDIAEGYSVSREKKESFPLTVTSAQKNPTAFYLCASSGLRPGQRPEAFFGQGTRLTVV.